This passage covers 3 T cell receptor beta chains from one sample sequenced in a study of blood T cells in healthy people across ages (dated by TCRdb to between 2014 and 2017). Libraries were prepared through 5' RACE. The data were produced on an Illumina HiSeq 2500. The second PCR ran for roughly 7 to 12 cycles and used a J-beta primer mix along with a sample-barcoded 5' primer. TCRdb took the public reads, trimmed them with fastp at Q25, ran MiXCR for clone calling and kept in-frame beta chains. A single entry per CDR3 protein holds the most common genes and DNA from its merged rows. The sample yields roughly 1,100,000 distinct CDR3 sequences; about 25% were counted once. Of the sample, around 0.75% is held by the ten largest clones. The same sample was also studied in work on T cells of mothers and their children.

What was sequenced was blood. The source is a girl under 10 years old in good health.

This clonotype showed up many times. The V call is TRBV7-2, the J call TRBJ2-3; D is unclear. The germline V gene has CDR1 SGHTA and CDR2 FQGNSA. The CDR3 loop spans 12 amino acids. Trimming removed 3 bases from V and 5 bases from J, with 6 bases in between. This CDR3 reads CASSFVGDTQYF. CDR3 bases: TGTGCCAGCAGCTTCGTCGGAGATACGCAGTATTTT. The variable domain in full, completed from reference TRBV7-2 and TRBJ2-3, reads GAGVSQSPSNKVTEKGKDVELRCDPISGHTALYWYRQSLGQGLEFLIYFQGNSAPDKSGLPSDRFSAERTGGSVSTLTIQRTQQEDSAVYLCASSFVGDTQYFGPGTRLTVL.

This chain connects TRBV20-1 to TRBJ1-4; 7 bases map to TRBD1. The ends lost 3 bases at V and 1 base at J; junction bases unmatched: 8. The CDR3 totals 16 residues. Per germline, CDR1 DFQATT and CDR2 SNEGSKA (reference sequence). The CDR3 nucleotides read TGCAGTGCTAGTGGAAAGGGGGCGCGAACTAATGAAAAACTGTTTTTT. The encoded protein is CSASGKGARTNEKLFF.

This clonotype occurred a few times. The CDR3 DNA follows: TGTGCCAGCAGTTCGCCCCTCCGGACAGGCGAGCAGTACTTC. It encodes CASSSPLRTGEQYF. V and J are TRBV27 and TRBJ2-7; the match to TRBD1 covers 7 bases. The germline CDR1 and CDR2 sequences are MNHEY and SMNVEV (reference sequence). With 4 bases clipped from V and 6 bases from J, the junction kept 9 bases outside the gene matches. This CDR3 contains 14 residues.